This T cell receptor beta chain was profiled in a study of blood T cell repertoires in COVID-19. The method was immunoSEQ multiplex PCR; TCRdb's version includes in-frame clones alone and lacks a portion of them. Of nearly 350,000 clones in the sample, about 90% were seen once. The germline V gene encodes CDR1 SGHAT and CDR2 FQNNGV. CDR3 size: 16 residues. V trimming: 5 bases; J trimming: 1 base; junction bases outside the gene matches: 4. Sequencing was done on a sample of peripheral blood. This TCR was recovered from a woman in her fifties or sixties with COVID-19, enrolled during active disease. This chain joins TRBV11-2 and TRBJ2-3, with 12 bases matching TRBD2. CDR3 sequence: CASSPRLAGGTDTQYF. CDR3 DNA sequence: TGTGCCAGCAGCCCAAGACTAGCGGGGGGCACAGATACGCAGTATTTT.